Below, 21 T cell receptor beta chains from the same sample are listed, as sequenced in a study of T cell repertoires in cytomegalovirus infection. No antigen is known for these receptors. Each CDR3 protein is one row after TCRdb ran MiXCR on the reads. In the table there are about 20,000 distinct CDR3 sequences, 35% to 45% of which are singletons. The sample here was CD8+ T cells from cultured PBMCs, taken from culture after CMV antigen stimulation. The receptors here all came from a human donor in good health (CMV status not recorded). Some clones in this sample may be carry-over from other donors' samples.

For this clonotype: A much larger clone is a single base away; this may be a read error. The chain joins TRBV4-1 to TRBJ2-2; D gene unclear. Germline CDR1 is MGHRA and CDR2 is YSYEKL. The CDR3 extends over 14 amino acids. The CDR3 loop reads CASSQARDTGELFF. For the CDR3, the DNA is TGTGCCAGCAGCCAAGCGAGAGACACCGGGGAGCTGTTTTTT.

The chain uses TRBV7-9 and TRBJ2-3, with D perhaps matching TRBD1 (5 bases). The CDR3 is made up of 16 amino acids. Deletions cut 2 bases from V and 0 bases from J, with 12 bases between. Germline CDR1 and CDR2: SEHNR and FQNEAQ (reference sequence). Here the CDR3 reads CASSLYPQGSTDTQYF. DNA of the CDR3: TGTGCCAGCAGCTTATACCCGCAGGGTAGCACAGATACGCAGTATTTT. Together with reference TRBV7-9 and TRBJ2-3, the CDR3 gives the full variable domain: DTGVSQNPRHKITKRGQNVTFRCDPISEHNRLYWYRQTLGQGPEFLTYFQNEAQLEKSRLLSDRFSAERPKGSFSTLEIQRTEQGDSAMYLCASSLYPQGSTDTQYFGPGTRLTVL.

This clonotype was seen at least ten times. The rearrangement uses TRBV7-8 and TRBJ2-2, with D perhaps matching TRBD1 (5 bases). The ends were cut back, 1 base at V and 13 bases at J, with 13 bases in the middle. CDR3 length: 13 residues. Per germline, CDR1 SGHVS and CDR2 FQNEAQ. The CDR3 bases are TGTGCCAGCAGCTTAGTAAGGTCAGGGTGGCTGTTTTTT. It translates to CASSLVRSGWLFF.

The chain's CDR3 is CASSYSVDGLNEKLFF. CDR3 nucleotides: TGTGCCAGCAGTTACTCCGTCGACGGGCTCAATGAAAAACTGTTTTTT. The rearrangement uses TRBV6-2 or TRBV6-3 and TRBJ1-4, with D unresolved. CDR1 and CDR2 from the germline V gene are MNHEY and SVGEGT. The CDR3 has 16 residues. The V end was cut by 0 bases, the J end by 5 bases, with 13 bases between.

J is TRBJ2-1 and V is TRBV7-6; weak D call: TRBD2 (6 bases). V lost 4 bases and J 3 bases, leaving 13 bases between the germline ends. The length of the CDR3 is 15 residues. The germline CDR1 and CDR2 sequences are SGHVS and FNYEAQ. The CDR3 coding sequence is TGTGCCAGCAGCTCCCTGGGTAGCGGCTACAATGAGCAGTTCTTC. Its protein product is CASSSLGSGYNEQFF.

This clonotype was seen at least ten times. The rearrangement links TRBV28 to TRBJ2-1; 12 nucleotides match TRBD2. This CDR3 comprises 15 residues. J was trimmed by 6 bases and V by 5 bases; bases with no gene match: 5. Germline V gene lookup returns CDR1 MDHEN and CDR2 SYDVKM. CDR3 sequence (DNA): TGTGCCAGCAGTCTAGGACTAGCGGGGATCAATGAGCAGTTCTTC. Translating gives CASSLGLAGINEQFF.

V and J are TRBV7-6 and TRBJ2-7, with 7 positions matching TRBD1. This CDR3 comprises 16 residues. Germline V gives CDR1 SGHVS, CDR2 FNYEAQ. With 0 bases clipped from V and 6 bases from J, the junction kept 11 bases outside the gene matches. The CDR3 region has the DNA TGTGCCAGCAGCTTAGCGGCGAGGACAGGCGAGGTCGAGCAGTACTTC. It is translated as CASSLAARTGEVEQYF.

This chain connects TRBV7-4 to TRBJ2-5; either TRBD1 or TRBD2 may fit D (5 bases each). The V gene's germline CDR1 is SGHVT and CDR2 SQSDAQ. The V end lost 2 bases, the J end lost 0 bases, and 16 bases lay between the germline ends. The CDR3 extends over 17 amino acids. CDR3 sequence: CASSLREWDGYQETQYF. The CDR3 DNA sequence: TGTGCCAGCAGCTTACGAGAATGGGACGGGTACCAAGAGACCCAGTACTTC.

The CDR3 protein is CASSPLAGGPGSPAGLNEQFF. The DNA for the CDR3 is TGTGCCAGCAGTCCACTAGCGGGAGGGCCAGGGTCCCCCGCGGGTCTCAATGAGCAGTTCTTC. The chain has TRBV6-2 or TRBV6-3 and TRBJ2-1; TRBD2 matches 13 bases. The CDR3 is 21 residues long. With 5 bases clipped from V and 6 bases from J, the junction kept 22 bases outside the gene matches. Germline assignment: CDR1 MNHEY and CDR2 SVGEGT.

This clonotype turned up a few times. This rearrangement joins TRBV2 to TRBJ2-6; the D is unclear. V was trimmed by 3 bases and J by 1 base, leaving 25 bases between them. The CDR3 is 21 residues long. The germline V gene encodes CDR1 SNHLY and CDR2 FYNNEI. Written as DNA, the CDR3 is TGTGCCAGCAGTGATAGGGCGGTGCGAACCCCCCAATATTCTGGGGCCAACGTCCTGACTTTC. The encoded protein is CASSDRAVRTPQYSGANVLTF.

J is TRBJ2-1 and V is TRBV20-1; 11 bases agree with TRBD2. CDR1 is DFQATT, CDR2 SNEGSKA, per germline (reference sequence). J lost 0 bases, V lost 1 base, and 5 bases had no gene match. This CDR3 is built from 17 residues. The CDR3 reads CSARVVAGGSSYNEQFF. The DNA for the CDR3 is TGCAGTGCTAGAGTGGTAGCGGGGGGGAGCTCCTACAATGAGCAGTTCTTC.

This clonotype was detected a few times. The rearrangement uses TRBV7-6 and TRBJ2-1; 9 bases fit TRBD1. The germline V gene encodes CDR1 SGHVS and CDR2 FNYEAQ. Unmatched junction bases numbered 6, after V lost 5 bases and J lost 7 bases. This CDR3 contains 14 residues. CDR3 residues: CASSPADRGNEQFF. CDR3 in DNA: TGTGCCAGCAGCCCCGCGGACAGGGGAAATGAGCAGTTCTTC.

CDR3 region: CASSWIYDELFF. The CDR3 DNA sequence: TGTGCCAGTTCCTGGATCTACGACGAGCTGTTTTTT. The genes are TRBV6-8 and TRBJ2-2, with D uncertain. Trimming shortened V by 9 bases and J by 11 bases, and 16 bases separated the two germline ends. Germline lookup yields CDR1 MNHGY and CDR2 SAAAGT. The CDR3 is 12 residues long.

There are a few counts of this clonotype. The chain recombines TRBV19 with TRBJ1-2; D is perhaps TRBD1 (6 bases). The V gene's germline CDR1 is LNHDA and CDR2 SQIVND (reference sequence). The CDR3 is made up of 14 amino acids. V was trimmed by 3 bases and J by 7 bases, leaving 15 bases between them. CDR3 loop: CASSIIRGDGGYTF. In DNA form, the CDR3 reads TGTGCCAGTAGTATCATCAGGGGTGATGGTGGCTACACCTTC.

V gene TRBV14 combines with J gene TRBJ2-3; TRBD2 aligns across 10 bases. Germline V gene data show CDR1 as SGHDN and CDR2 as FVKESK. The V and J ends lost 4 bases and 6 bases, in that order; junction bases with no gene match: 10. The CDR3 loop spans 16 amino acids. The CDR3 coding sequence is TGTGCCAGCAGCCTTTCACTTAGCGGGGGGTCGGATACGCAGTATTTT. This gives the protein CASSLSLSGGSDTQYF.

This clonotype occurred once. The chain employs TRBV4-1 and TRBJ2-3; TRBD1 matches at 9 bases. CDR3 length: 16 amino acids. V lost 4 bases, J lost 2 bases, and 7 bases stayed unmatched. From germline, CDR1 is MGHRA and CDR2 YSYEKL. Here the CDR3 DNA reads TGCGCCAGCAGCCTCGAGGACAGGGGATTCACAGATACGCAGTATTTT. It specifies CASSLEDRGFTDTQYF.

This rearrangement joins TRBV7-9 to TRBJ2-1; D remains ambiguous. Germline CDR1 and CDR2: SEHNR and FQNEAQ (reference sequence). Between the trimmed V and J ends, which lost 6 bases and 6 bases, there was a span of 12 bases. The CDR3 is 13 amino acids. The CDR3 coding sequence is TGTGCCAGCAGTTCGGAAACCTCCAATGAGCAGTTCTTC. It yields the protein CASSSETSNEQFF.

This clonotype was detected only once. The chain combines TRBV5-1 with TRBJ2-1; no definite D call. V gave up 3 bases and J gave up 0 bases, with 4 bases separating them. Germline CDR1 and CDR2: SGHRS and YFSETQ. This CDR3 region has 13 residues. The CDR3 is CASSSSSYNEQFF. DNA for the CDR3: TGCGCCAGCAGCTCGAGCTCCTACAATGAGCAGTTCTTC.

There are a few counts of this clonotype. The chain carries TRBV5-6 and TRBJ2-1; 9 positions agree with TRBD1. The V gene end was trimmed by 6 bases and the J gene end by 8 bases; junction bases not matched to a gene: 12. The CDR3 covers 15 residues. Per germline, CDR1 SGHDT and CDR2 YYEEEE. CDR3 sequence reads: CASTSSGQGWDEQFF. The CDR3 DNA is TGTGCCAGCACATCTTCGGGACAGGGATGGGATGAGCAGTTCTTC.

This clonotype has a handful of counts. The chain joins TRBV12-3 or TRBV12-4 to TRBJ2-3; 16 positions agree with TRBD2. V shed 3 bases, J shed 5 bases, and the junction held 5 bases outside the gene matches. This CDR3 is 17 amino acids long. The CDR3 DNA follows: TGTGCCAGCAGTTTTGGGACTAGCGGGGGGGCCATAGATACGCAGTATTTT. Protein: CASSFGTSGGAIDTQYF.

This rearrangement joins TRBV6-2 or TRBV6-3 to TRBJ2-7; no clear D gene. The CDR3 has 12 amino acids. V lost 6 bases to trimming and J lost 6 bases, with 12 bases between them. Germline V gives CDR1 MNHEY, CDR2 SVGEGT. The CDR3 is CASSPALFEQYF. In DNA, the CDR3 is TGTGCCAGCAGCCCCGCTTTATTCGAGCAGTACTTC.